This is a list of T cell receptor beta chains from one sample in a study of CD8 T cells in Susac syndrome. TCRdb called the immunoSEQ multiplex PCR reads again in MiXCR, with one record for every CDR3 protein. The sample records over 300,000 distinct CDR3 sequences, about 90% being singletons. Sequencing was done on a sample of CD4+ T cells from PBMCs. The receptors stem from a human donor with multiple sclerosis. Each CDR3 is given without its conserved first and last residue. Clone size appears in some rows only: once, few, many, or a class for an expanded clone.

J: TRBJ2-7
size: NA
V: TRBV30
CDR3: AWSSSRYEQY

J: TRBJ1-4
size: NA
V: TRBV5-6
CDR3: ASSLNSKDREKLF

J: TRBJ2-3
size: NA
V: TRBV18
CDR3: ASSPGTDTQY

J: TRBJ1-2
size: NA
V: TRBV5-4
CDR3: ASSLVAVPNYGYT

J: TRBJ1-1
size: NA
V: TRBV6-5
CDR3: ASRKEGYTEAF

J: TRBJ2-1
size: NA
V: TRBV9
CDR3: ASSVALLSGTGPGEQF

J: TRBJ2-1
size: NA
V: TRBV12-5
CDR3: ASGLRRELRSEQF

J: TRBJ2-3
size: NA
V: TRBV2
CDR3: ASRTMDTQY

J: TRBJ2-5
size: NA
V: TRBV6-2/TRBV6-3
CDR3: ASSYSKSPRFAYPLAETQY

J: TRBJ2-3
size: NA
V: TRBV30
CDR3: ASGGPPADTQY

J: TRBJ1-6
size: NA
V: TRBV3-1
CDR3: ASSPGQTNSPLH

J: TRBJ1-2
size: once
V: TRBV6-4
CDR3: ASSDSWGGYT

J: TRBJ1-2
size: NA
V: TRBV23-1
CDR3: ASSPAMYLT

J: TRBJ1-5
size: NA
V: TRBV7-8
CDR3: ASSPPSRGGQPQH

J: TRBJ2-6
size: NA
V: TRBV2
CDR3: ASSGTGGYGANVLT

J: TRBJ2-7
size: once
V: TRBV19
CDR3: ADPRLTIYEQY

J: TRBJ1-2
size: NA
V: TRBV7-3
CDR3: ASSLNGYGYT

J: TRBJ1-1
size: NA
V: TRBV30
CDR3: AWRGGQLNTEAF

J: TRBJ2-1
size: NA
V: TRBV24-1
CDR3: ATSGAGDNEQF

J: TRBJ2-7
size: few
V: TRBV7-9
CDR3: ASSLNRGRHEQY

J: TRBJ2-3
size: NA
V: TRBV20-1
CDR3: SASPNRRDTQY

J: TRBJ2-3
size: NA
V: TRBV2
CDR3: ASRETSGGPGVTQY

J: TRBJ1-1
size: once
V: TRBV29-1
CDR3: SPAEVNTEAF

J: TRBJ2-1
size: NA
V: TRBV29-1
CDR3: SVKGLAGYNEQF

J: TRBJ2-1
size: NA
V: TRBV7-6
CDR3: ASSVTRLYNEQF

J: TRBJ1-3
size: NA
V: TRBV30
CDR3: AWSVDTGQQYTIY

J: TRBJ2-7
size: NA
V: TRBV20-1
CDR3: SATSLAGGSGEQY

J: TRBJ1-3
size: NA
V: TRBV12-3/TRBV12-4
CDR3: ASSSDTRSGNTIY

J: TRBJ1-1
size: NA
V: TRBV6-4
CDR3: ASSEEGNTEAF

J: TRBJ2-7
size: NA
V: TRBV12-3/TRBV12-4
CDR3: ASSADGQRDEQY

J: TRBJ1-1
size: NA
V: TRBV15
CDR3: ATSRDHTGNTEAF

J: TRBJ2-1
size: NA
V: TRBV12-5
CDR3: ASGLWDNEQF

J: TRBJ1-4
size: NA
V: TRBV6-5
CDR3: ASSPPKAGLEKLF

J: TRBJ1-1
size: NA
V: TRBV20-1
CDR3: SGGVQMNTEAF

J: TRBJ2-1
size: NA
V: TRBV7-3
CDR3: ASSAAGNYNEQF

J: TRBJ1-1
size: NA
V: TRBV7-2
CDR3: ASTQGRTTEAF

J: TRBJ1-1
size: NA
V: TRBV29-1
CDR3: SVLTGQTEAF

J: TRBJ2-1
size: NA
V: TRBV27
CDR3: ASSPARTYDFGEQF

J: TRBJ2-2
size: NA
V: TRBV5-1
CDR3: ASSLGTSTTGELF

J: TRBJ1-3
size: NA
V: TRBV6-7
CDR3: ASSYGFLKDRPSGNTIY

J: TRBJ1-1
size: NA
V: TRBV30
CDR3: AWSVTGGTEAF

J: TRBJ2-1
size: NA
V: TRBV5-1
CDR3: ASSFYSAYNEQF

J: TRBJ1-2
size: NA
V: TRBV24-1
CDR3: ATSDLLGRYT

J: TRBJ1-3
size: few
V: TRBV3-1
CDR3: ASSQDWGAGNTIY

J: TRBJ2-1
size: NA
V: TRBV20-1
CDR3: SARIRLGSFSNEQF

J: TRBJ1-3
size: NA
V: TRBV7-8
CDR3: ASSLVSRQGAGNTIY

J: TRBJ2-1
size: NA
V: TRBV7-9
CDR3: ASSPLGWSSYNEQF

J: TRBJ2-1
size: NA
V: TRBV6-5
CDR3: ASSYSGLAFPGLSSYNEQF

J: TRBJ2-1
size: NA
V: TRBV29-1
CDR3: SVGLAGVGEQF

J: TRBJ2-1
size: NA
V: TRBV3-1
CDR3: ASSQEGLAGEVYNEQF

J: TRBJ2-5
size: NA
V: TRBV6-1
CDR3: ASSEFWSETQY

J: TRBJ2-3
size: once
V: TRBV19
CDR3: ASSHDRSTDTQY

J: TRBJ1-1
size: NA
V: TRBV23-1
CDR3: ASSHWRNTEAF

J: TRBJ2-3
size: NA
V: TRBV7-2
CDR3: ASSLGTQAETQY